These T cell receptor beta chains were read from a single sample in a study of blood T cell repertoires in COVID-19. Using immunoSEQ multiplex PCR, the repertoire was profiled, and TCRdb retains in-frame clones only, with some absent. This sample yields more than 55,000 clones, of which around 90% are seen a single time; more than 15% belongs to the top ten. The sample comprised peripheral blood. The receptors were gathered from a man older than 75 with acute or convalescent COVID-19. Each CDR3 is given with its conserved first and last residue. Each record gives: V gene, CDR3 protein.

v_gene: TRBV7-7
CDR3aa: CASSLRLAGEETQYF

v_gene: TRBV9
CDR3aa: CASSVGLERGGSYNEQFF

v_gene: TRBV5-1
CDR3aa: CASSFVATGGTGELFF

v_gene: TRBV7-9
CDR3aa: CASSLGPSDATNEKLFF

v_gene: TRBV28
CDR3aa: CASSSTGQGANQPQHF

v_gene: TRBV12-5
CDR3aa: CASGRLTKTGTDSYEQYF

v_gene: TRBV9
CDR3aa: CASSVVVSTGELFF

v_gene: TRBV24-1
CDR3aa: CATSETGFQPQHF

v_gene: TRBV7-6
CDR3aa: CASSLGPGVNTEAFF

v_gene: TRBV9
CDR3aa: CASSALGQDLGYTF

v_gene: TRBV5-1
CDR3aa: CASRPGGLYNSPLHF

v_gene: TRBV11-3
CDR3aa: CASSSEGQQYF

v_gene: TRBV7-6
CDR3aa: CASSLAGRGNEQYF

v_gene: TRBV6-6
CDR3aa: CASSYPDRGSSYEQYF

v_gene: TRBV7-9
CDR3aa: CASSLGLAGSSSYNEQFF

v_gene: TRBV20-1
CDR3aa: CSAAGVGEQYF

v_gene: TRBV19
CDR3aa: CASSIPEYNSPLHF

v_gene: TRBV29-1
CDR3aa: CSAEGLAGGSETQYF

v_gene: TRBV18
CDR3aa: CASSPSDRWETQYF

v_gene: TRBV4-1
CDR3aa: CASSQDGGFGYTF

v_gene: TRBV6-5
CDR3aa: CASTRGGSSTDTQYF

v_gene: TRBV18
CDR3aa: CASSIYPTGDNEKLFF

v_gene: TRBV5-1
CDR3aa: CASSLVERGADTQYF

v_gene: TRBV16
CDR3aa: CASSLRDRSYSNQPQHF

v_gene: TRBV30
CDR3aa: CAWSVRGTGANSPLHF

v_gene: TRBV7-2
CDR3aa: CASSRPGQGFEQYF

v_gene: TRBV9
CDR3aa: CASSGGQGSYNEQFF

v_gene: TRBV2
CDR3aa: CASSQGQGWYNEQFF

v_gene: TRBV7-8
CDR3aa: CASSPTTSNNEKLFF

v_gene: TRBV5-4
CDR3aa: CASSLAGGYNSPLHF

v_gene: TRBV6-5
CDR3aa: CASRPNRDNTEAFF

v_gene: TRBV5-1
CDR3aa: CASSLWAGSTDTQYF

v_gene: TRBV5-3
CDR3aa: CARSSGQGVFTEAFF

v_gene: TRBV11-3
CDR3aa: CASSHPGTPETQYF

v_gene: TRBV27
CDR3aa: CASSSGTGVGTEAFF

v_gene: TRBV19
CDR3aa: CASKRGLGTDTQYF

v_gene: TRBV28
CDR3aa: CASNPGQTQPQHF